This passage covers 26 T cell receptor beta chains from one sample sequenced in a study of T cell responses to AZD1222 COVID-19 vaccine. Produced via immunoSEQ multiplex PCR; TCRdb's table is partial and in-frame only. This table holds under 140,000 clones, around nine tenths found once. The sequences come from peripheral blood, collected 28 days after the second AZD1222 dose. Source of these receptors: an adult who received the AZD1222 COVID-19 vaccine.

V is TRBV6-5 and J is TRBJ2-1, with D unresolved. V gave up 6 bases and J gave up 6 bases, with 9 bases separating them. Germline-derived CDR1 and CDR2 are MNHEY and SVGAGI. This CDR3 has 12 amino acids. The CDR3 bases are TGTGCCAGCAGCACCACTGGCAATGAGCAGTTCTTC. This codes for CASSTTGNEQFF.

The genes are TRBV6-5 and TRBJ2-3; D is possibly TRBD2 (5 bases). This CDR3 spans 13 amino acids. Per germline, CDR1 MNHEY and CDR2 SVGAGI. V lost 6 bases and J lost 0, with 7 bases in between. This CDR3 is CASRQRSTDTQYF. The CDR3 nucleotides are TGTGCCAGCAGGCAGCGGAGCACAGATACGCAGTATTTT.

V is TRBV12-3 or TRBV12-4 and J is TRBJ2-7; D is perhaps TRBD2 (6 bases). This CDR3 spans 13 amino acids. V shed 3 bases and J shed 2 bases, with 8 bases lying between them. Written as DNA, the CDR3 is TGTGCCAGCAGTTTTAGCGGCACCTACGAGCAGTACTTC. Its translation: CASSFSGTYEQYF.

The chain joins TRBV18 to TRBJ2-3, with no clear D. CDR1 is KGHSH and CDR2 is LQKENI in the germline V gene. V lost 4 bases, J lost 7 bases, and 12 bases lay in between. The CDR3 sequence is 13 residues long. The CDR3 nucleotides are TGTGCCAGCTCACAGCCTCCCCCGAATACGCAGTATTTT. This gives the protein CASSQPPPNTQYF.

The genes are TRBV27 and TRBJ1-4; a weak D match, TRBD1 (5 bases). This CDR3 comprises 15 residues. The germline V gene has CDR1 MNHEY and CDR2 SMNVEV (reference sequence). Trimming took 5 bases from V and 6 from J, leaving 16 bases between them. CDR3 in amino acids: CASSPSGGWDEKLFF. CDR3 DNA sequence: TGTGCCAGCAGTCCATCTGGGGGGTGGGATGAAAAACTGTTTTTT.

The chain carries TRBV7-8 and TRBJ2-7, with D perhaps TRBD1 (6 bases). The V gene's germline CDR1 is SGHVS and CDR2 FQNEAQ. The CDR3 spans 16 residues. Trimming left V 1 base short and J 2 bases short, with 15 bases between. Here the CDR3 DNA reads TGTGCCAGCAGCTTAGGGGGGCGGAGACTGACCTACGAGCAGTACTTC. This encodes CASSLGGRRLTYEQYF.

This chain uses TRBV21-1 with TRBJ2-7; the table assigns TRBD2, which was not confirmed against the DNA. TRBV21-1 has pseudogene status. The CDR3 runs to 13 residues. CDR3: CASSPRGRDEQYF. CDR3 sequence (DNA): TGTGCCAGCAGCCCCCGGGGGAGGGACGAGCAGTACTTC.

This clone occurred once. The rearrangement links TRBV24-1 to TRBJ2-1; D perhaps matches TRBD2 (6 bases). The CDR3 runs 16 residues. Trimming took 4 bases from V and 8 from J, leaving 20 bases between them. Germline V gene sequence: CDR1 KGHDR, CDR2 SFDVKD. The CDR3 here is CATSDETALGGHEQFF. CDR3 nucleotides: TGTGCCACCAGTGACGAGACGGCTTTGGGGGGACATGAGCAGTTCTTC.

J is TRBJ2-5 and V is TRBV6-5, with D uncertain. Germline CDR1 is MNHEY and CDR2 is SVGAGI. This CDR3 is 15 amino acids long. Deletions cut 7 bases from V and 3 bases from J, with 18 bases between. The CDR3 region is CASTRGSLYEETQYF. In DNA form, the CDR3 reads TGTGCCAGCACCCGAGGCAGCCTATACGAAGAGACCCAGTACTTC.

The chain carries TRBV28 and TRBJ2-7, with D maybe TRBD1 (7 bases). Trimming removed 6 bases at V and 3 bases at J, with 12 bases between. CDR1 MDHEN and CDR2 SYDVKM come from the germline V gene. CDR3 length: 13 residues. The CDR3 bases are TGTGCCAGCAGCCCAGGGGGGCGCTACGAGCAGTACTTC. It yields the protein CASSPGGRYEQYF.

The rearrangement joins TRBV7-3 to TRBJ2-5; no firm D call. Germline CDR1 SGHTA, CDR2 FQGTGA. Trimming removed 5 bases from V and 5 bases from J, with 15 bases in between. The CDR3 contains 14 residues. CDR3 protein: CASSADPSWETQYF. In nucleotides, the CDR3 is TGTGCCAGCAGCGCGGACCCGAGTTGGGAGACCCAGTACTTC. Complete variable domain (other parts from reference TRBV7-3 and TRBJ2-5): GAGVSQTPSNKVTEKGKYVELRCDPISGHTALYWYRQSLGQGPEFLIYFQGTGAADDSGLPNDRFFAVRPEGSVSTLKIQRTERGDSAVYLCASSADPSWETQYFGPGTRLLVL.

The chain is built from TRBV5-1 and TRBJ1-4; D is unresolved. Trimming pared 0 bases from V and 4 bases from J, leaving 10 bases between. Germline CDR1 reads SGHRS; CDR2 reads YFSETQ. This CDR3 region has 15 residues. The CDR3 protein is CASSLVGRHNEKLFF. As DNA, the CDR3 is TGCGCCAGCAGCTTGGTCGGGAGACATAATGAAAAACTGTTTTTT.

As DNA, the CDR3 is TGTGCCAGCAGCAAGGCGGACAGACGGACTGAAGCTTTCTTT. Translated: CASSKADRRTEAFF. V and J are TRBV7-9 and TRBJ1-1; weak D call: TRBD1 (6 bases). Germline CDR1 SEHNR, CDR2 FQNEAQ (reference sequence). This CDR3 contains 14 residues. The germline V and J ends were trimmed by 5 bases and 5 bases, with 15 bases remaining between them.

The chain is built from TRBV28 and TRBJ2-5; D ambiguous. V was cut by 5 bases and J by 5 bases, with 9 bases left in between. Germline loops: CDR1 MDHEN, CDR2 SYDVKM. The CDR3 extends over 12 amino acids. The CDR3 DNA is TGTGCCAGCAGTACGAGCACGGAGACCCAGTACTTC. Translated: CASSTSTETQYF.

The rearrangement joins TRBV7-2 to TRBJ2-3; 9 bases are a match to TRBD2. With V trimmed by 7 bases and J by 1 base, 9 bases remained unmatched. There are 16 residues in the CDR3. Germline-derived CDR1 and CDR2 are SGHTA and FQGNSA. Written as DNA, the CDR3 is TGTGCCAGCACCCGCGGGGGGGCCCGTGGCACAGATACGCAGTATTTT. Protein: CASTRGGARGTDTQYF. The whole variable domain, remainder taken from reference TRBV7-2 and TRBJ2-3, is GAGVSQSPSNKVTEKGKDVELRCDPISGHTALYWYRQSLGQGLEFLIYFQGNSAPDKSGLPSDRFSAERTGGSVSTLTIQRTQQEDSAVYLCASTRGGARGTDTQYFGPGTRLTVL.

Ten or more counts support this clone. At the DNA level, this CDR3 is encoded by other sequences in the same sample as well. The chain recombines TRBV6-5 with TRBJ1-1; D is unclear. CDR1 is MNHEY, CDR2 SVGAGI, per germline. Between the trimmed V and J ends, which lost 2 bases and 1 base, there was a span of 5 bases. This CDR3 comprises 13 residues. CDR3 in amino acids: CASSYGGNTEAFF. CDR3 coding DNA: TGTGCCAGCAGTTACGGAGGGAACACTGAAGCTTTCTTT.

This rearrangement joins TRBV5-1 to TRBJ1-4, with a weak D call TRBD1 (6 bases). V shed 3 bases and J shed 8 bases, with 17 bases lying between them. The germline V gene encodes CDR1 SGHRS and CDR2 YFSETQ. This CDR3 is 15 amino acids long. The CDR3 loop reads CASSSTRDIGEKLFF. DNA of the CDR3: TGCGCCAGCAGCTCAACGCGGGACATAGGCGAAAAACTGTTTTTT.

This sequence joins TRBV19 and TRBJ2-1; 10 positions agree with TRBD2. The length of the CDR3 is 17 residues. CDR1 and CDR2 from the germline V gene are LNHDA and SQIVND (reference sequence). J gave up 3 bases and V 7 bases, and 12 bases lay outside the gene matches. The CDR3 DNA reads TGTGCCAGTATCCCTGCTAGCGGGGGAAAAAACTACAATGAGCAGTTCTTC. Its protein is CASIPASGGKNYNEQFF.

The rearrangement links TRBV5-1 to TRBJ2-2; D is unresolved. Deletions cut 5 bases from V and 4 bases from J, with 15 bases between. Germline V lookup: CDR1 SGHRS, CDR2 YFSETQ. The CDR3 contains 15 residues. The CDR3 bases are TGCGCCAGCAGTCAGTTTTTCGTGGGCACCGGGGAGCTGTTTTTT. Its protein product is CASSQFFVGTGELFF.

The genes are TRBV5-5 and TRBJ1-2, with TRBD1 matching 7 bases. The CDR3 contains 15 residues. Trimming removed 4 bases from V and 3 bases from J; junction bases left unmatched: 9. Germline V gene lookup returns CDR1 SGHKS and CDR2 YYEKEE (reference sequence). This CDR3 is CASSQGQGDHYGYTF. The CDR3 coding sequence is TGTGCCAGCAGCCAGGGGCAGGGGGACCACTATGGCTACACCTTC.

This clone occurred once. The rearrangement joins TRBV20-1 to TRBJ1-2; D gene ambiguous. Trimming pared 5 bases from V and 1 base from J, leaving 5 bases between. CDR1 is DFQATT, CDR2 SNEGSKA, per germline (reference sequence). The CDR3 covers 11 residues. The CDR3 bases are TGCAGTGCTGGTCATAACTATGGCTACACCTTC. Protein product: CSAGHNYGYTF.

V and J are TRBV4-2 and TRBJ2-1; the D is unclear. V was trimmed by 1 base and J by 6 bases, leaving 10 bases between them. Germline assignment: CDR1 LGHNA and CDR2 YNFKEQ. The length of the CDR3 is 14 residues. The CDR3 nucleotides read TGTGCCAGCAGCCAAGCGGCCCTGGGCAATGAGCAGTTCTTC. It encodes CASSQAALGNEQFF.

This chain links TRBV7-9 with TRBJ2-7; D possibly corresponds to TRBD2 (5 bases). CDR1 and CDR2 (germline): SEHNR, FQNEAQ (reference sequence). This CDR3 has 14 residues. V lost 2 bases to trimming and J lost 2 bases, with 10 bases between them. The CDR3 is CASSLIEGPYEQYF. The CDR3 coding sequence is TGTGCCAGCAGCTTAATTGAGGGTCCCTACGAGCAGTACTTC.

The CDR3 nucleotides are TGTGCCAGCAGCCCCGGGGGGTTGGCCACTGAAGCTTTCTTT. Translated, it gives CASSPGGLATEAFF. V usage is TRBV11-2 and J usage is TRBJ1-1, with D maybe TRBD1 (5 bases). Germline CDR1 is SGHAT and CDR2 is FQNNGV. The CDR3 length is 14 residues. Between the trimmed V and J ends, which lost 5 bases and 4 bases, there was a span of 14 bases.

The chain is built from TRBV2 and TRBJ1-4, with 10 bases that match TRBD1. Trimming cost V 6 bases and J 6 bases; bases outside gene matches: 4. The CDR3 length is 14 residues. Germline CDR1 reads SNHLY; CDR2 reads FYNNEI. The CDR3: CASRTGTGDEKLFF. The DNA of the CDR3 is TGTGCCAGCAGAACCGGGACAGGGGATGAAAAACTGTTTTTT.

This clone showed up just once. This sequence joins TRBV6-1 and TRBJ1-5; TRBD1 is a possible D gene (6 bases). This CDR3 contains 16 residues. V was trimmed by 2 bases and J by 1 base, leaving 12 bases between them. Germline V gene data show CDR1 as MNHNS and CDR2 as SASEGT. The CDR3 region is CASSETGLRSNQPQHF. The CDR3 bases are TGTGCCAGCAGTGAAACAGGGTTGAGAAGCAATCAGCCCCAGCATTTT.